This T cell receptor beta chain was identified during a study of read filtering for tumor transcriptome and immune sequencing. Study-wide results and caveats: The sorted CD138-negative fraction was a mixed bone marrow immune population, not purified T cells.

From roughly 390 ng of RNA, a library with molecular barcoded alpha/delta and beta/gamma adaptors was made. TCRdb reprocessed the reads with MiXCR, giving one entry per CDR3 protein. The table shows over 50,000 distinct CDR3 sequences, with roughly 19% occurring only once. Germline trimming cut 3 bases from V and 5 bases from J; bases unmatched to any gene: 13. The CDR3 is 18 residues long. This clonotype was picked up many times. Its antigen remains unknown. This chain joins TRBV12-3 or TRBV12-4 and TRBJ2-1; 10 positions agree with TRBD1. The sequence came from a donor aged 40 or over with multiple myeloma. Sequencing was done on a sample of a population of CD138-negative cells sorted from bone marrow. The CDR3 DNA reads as TGTGCCAGCAGTTTGGTCTTCGGGACAGGGGTATCAAACAATGAGCAGTTCTTC. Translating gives CASSLVFGTGVSNNEQFF.